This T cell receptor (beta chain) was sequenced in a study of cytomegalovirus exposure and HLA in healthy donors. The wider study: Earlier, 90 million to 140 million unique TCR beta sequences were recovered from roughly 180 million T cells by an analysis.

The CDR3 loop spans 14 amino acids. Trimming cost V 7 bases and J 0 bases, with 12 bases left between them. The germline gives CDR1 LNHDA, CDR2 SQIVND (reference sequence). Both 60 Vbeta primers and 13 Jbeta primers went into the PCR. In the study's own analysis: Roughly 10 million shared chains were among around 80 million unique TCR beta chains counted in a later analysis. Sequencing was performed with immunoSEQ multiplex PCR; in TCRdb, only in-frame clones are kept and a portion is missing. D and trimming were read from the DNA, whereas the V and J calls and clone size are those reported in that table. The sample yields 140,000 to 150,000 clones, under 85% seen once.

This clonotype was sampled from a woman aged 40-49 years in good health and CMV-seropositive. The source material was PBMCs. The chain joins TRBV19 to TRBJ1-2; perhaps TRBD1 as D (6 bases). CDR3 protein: CASIGTHTNYGYTF. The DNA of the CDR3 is TGTGCCAGTATTGGGACACATACTAACTATGGCTACACCTTC.